Listed here are 7 T cell receptor beta chains from one sample, sequenced in a study of T cell responses to AZD1222 COVID-19 vaccine. The repertoire was sequenced with immunoSEQ multiplex PCR; TCRdb's copy has only in-frame clones and lacks some. Of 120,000 to 150,000 clones listed, 88% are singletons. The sequencing here drew on peripheral blood, taken on day 0 of MenACWY control vaccination. These receptors all stem from an adult in good health.

The chain recombines TRBV21-1 with TRBJ1-4. TRBV21-1 is assigned pseudogene status. The CDR3 runs 14 residues. The CDR3 loop is CASSKAAPNEKLFF. The DNA of the CDR3 is TGTGCCAGCAGTAAGGCTGCCCCTAATGAAAAACTGTTTTTT.

The chain combines TRBV11-3 with TRBJ2-5, with unresolved D. The CDR3 consists of 12 residues. Germline CDR1 is SGHNT and CDR2 is YENEEA. V lost 3 bases to trimming and J lost 4 bases, with 6 bases between them. The chain's CDR3 is CASSFDAETQYF. The CDR3, as DNA: TGTGCCAGCAGCTTCGACGCAGAGACCCAGTACTTC.

The CDR3 nucleotides are TGTGCCACCAGTGACCCCAGCTACGAGGCCCAGTACTTC. It translates to CATSDPSYEAQYF. The chain joins TRBV24-1 to TRBJ2-5, with D unresolved. Germline V lookup: CDR1 KGHDR, CDR2 SFDVKD. The CDR3 is made up of 13 amino acids. The germline V and J ends were trimmed by 4 bases and 9 bases, with 14 bases remaining between them.

This sequence joins TRBV6-2 or TRBV6-3 and TRBJ1-4, with D possibly being TRBD1 (5 bases). Trimming took 6 bases from V and 8 from J, leaving 13 bases between them. Per germline, CDR1 MNHEY and CDR2 SVGEGT. The CDR3 runs to 13 residues. The DNA of the CDR3 is TGTGCCAGCAGCCTCAAAGGGGTAGAAAAACTGTTTTTT. Amino acids: CASSLKGVEKLFF.

DNA for the CDR3: TGTGCCAGCAGCTTCCATTCAGGTGAAGCTTTCTTT. Encoded protein: CASSFHSGEAFF. The rearrangement joins TRBV5-4 to TRBJ1-1; D not resolved. CDR1 and CDR2 from the germline V gene are SGHNT and YYREEE (reference sequence). The V end lost 2 bases, the J end lost 7 bases, and 9 bases lay between the germline ends. The CDR3 consists of 12 residues.

This chain joins TRBV18 and TRBJ2-7; D is tentatively TRBD1 or TRBD2 (5 bases each). This CDR3 has 14 residues. Germline-derived CDR1 and CDR2 are KGHSH and LQKENI. The ends were cut back, 6 bases at V and 0 bases at J, with 12 bases in the middle. CDR3 amino acids: CASSSGRNSYEQYF. In nucleotides, the CDR3 is TGTGCCAGCTCCTCGGGACGCAACTCCTACGAGCAGTACTTC.

The V and J genes are TRBV18 and TRBJ1-6, with D perhaps matching TRBD1 (5 bases). Germline-derived CDR1 and CDR2 are KGHSH and LQKENI. This CDR3 has 14 residues. V was pared by 6 bases and J by 8 bases, with 14 bases between. As DNA, the CDR3 is TGTGCCAGCTCGCTCCTCAGGGTAGATTCACCCCTCCACTTT. It encodes CASSLLRVDSPLHF.